Listed below are T cell receptor beta chains from one sample, sequenced in a study of cytomegalovirus exposure and HLA in healthy donors. Assay used: immunoSEQ multiplex PCR; TCRdb lists only in-frame clones, some missing. The sample's table shows 49,000 or so clones. What was sequenced was PBMCs. The source of these receptors is a man between 40 and 49 years old in good health and CMV-seropositive. Each CDR3 is given with its conserved first and last residue. Fields, in order: J gene, D gene, clone size, V gene, CDR3 protein, CDR3 DNA. A D gene is named only where the DNA matches it firmly. Expanded clones get a size class; other rows say once, few or many, or leave the size out.

>TRBJ2-3|TRBD2|.|TRBV5-6
CASSGREGKYTQYF
TGTGCCAGCAGTGGGCGGGAGGGCAAGTATACGCAGTATTTT
>TRBJ2-2|TRBD2|.|TRBV19
CASSLRLAGGLNTGELFF
TGTGCCAGTAGTCTGAGACTAGCGGGAGGCCTGAACACCGGGGAGCTGTTTTTT
>TRBJ2-7|.|.|TRBV5-1
CASSVGGDHEQYF
TGCGCCAGCAGCGTTGGAGGGGACCACGAGCAGTACTTC
>TRBJ1-5|.|.|TRBV15
CATSTTAVDSNQPQHF
TGTGCCACCAGCACGACAGCTGTCGATAGCAATCAGCCCCAGCATTTT
>TRBJ2-3|.|.|TRBV5-1
CASSARTVNTDTQYF
TGCGCCAGCAGCGCGCGAACGGTGAACACAGATACGCAGTATTTT
>TRBJ1-2|.|.|TRBV30
CASLKSAGYGYTF
TGTGCCTCCCTTAAGTCCGCGGGGTATGGCTACACCTTC
>TRBJ2-2|TRBD1|.|TRBV6-5
CASSRGQGNTGELFF
TGTGCCAGCAGCCGCGGACAGGGGAACACCGGGGAGCTGTTTTTT
>TRBJ1-1|TRBD1|.|TRBV7-8
CASSQGAVVKVEAFF
TGTGCCAGCAGTCAGGGGGCAGTGGTGAAAGTTGAAGCTTTCTTT
>TRBJ1-3|.|.|TRBV10-3
CAISDPRSGNTIYF
TGTGCCATCAGTGACCCTAGATCGGGAAACACCATATATTTT
>TRBJ1-6|TRBD1|.|TRBV9
CASSPGQGGNSPLHF
TGTGCCAGCAGCCCAGGACAGGGCGGTAATTCACCCCTCCACTTT
>TRBJ2-3|.|.|TRBV5-6
CASSLGGLGVAADTQYF
TGTGCCAGCAGCTTGGGTGGTCTAGGGGTCGCCGCAGATACGCAGTATTTT
>TRBJ1-5|.|.|TRBV11-1
CASSLSFGLNQPQHF
TGTGCCAGCAGCTTGAGCTTCGGGTTAAATCAGCCCCAGCATTTT
>TRBJ2-1|.|.|TRBV23-1
CASSQSSLGRQFF
TGCGCCAGCAGTCAATCCTCTCTAGGGAGGCAGTTCTTC
>TRBJ2-5|TRBD1|.|TRBV7-9
CASSPRQGGETQYF
TGTGCCAGCAGCCCTAGACAGGGCGGAGAGACCCAGTACTTC
>TRBJ2-3|.|.|TRBV27
CASRTTGSSTDTQYF
TGTGCCAGCAGAACCACAGGGTCTAGCACAGATACGCAGTATTTT
>TRBJ1-4|.|.|TRBV7-9
CASSLDQADEKLFF
TGTGCCAGCAGCTTAGATCAGGCCGATGAAAAACTGTTTTTT
>TRBJ2-1|.|.|TRBV9
CASSVDVTAYNEQFF
TGTGCCAGCAGCGTAGATGTGACAGCCTACAATGAGCAGTTCTTC
>TRBJ2-7|TRBD2|.|TRBV18
CASSPGASGLYEQYF
TGTGCCAGCTCACCAGGTGCTAGCGGGCTCTACGAGCAGTACTTC
>TRBJ1-1|.|.|TRBV30
CAWSALDTGTEAFF
TGTGCCTGGAGTGCCCTTGACACCGGCACTGAAGCTTTCTTT
>TRBJ1-6|.|.|TRBV7-2
CASSAQGGGSPLHF
TGTGCCAGCAGCGCACAGGGTGGAGGCTCACCCCTCCACTTT
>TRBJ1-1|TRBD1|.|TRBV4-1
CASSLPDRVPEAFF
TGCGCCAGCAGCCTCCCAGACAGGGTACCTGAAGCTTTCTTT
>TRBJ1-4|TRBD1|.|TRBV9
CASSPAGGYEKLFF
TGTGCCAGCAGCCCGGCAGGGGGCTACGAAAAACTGTTTTTT
>TRBJ2-3|.|.|TRBV4-3
CASSQLRGTSTDTQYF
TGCGCCAGCAGCCAGCTTAGAGGGACTAGCACAGATACGCAGTATTTT
>TRBJ2-1|TRBD2|.|TRBV5-1
CASNTGGVSEQFF
TGCGCCAGCAACACGGGGGGGGTTAGTGAGCAGTTCTTC
>TRBJ1-3|.|.|TRBV9
CASSVGGGAHSGNTIYF
TGTGCCAGCAGCGTAGGAGGGGGGGCGCACTCTGGAAACACCATATATTTT
>TRBJ2-7|TRBD2|.|TRBV19
CASSLAGERYEQYF
TGTGCCAGTAGTCTAGCGGGAGAGAGGTACGAGCAGTACTTC
>TRBJ2-3|TRBD2|.|TRBV19
CASSIRVLAGTDTQYF
TGTGCCAGTAGTATCAGGGTGCTAGCGGGAACCGATACGCAGTATTTT
>TRBJ2-7|TRBD1|.|TRBV4-3
CASSSRRVWDRGLEQYF
TGCGCCAGCAGCTCTCGGCGGGTTTGGGACAGGGGCCTTGAGCAGTACTTC
>TRBJ2-5|TRBD2|.|TRBV9
CASSVGSATSGQQETQYF
TGTGCCAGCAGCGTAGGGTCGGCGACTAGCGGGCAACAAGAGACCCAGTACTTC
>TRBJ2-7|.|.|TRBV6-1
CASSGGPLVQEQCF
TGTGCCAGCAGTGGGGGCCCCCTGGTCCAGGAGCAGTGCTTC
>TRBJ1-3|TRBD1|.|TRBV14
CASSPPRDRARTDDSGNTIYF
TGTGCCAGCAGCCCTCCCCGCGACAGGGCTAGAACGGATGATTCTGGAAACACCATATATTTT
>TRBJ2-2|TRBD1|.|TRBV5-6
CASSLGDRNTGELFF
TGTGCCAGCAGCTTGGGGGACAGGAACACCGGGGAGCTGTTTTTT
>TRBJ2-2|TRBD2|.|TRBV7-8
CASSSGGLAGTGELFF
TGTGCCAGCAGCTCTGGAGGACTAGCAGGGACCGGGGAGCTGTTTTTT
>TRBJ2-2|.|.|TRBV5-1
CASAASVGGTGELFF
TGCGCCAGCGCAGCCTCAGTAGGGGGCACCGGGGAGCTGTTTTTT
>TRBJ2-5|TRBD2|.|TRBV7-6
CASSKLAGKETQYF
TGTGCCAGCAGCAAACTAGCGGGAAAAGAGACCCAGTACTTC
>TRBJ2-7|TRBD2|.|TRBV2
CAIGTSGRQYEQYF
TGTGCCATCGGGACTAGCGGGAGGCAGTACGAGCAGTACTTC
>TRBJ2-1|.|.|TRBV4-3
CASSLGGSSYNEQFF
TGCGCCAGCAGTCTCGGAGGGAGCTCCTACAATGAGCAGTTCTTC
>TRBJ2-3|TRBD2|.|TRBV4-1
CASSQETGGGDTQYF
TGCGCCAGCAGCCAAGAAACGGGAGGGGGGGATACGCAGTATTTT
>TRBJ2-5|TRBD1|.|TRBV5-1
CASSLHDRGQETQYF
TGCGCCAGCAGCCTCCACGACAGGGGACAAGAGACCCAGTACTTC
>TRBJ1-1|.|.|TRBV7-6
CASSPVRQGGGGTEAFF
TGTGCCAGCAGCCCCGTTCGTCAGGGCGGGGGGGGCACTGAAGCTTTCTTT
>TRBJ2-7|TRBD2|medium-sized|TRBV7-2
CASSPGLKGSDEQYF
TGTGCCAGCAGCCCGGGACTAAAGGGGTCTGACGAGCAGTACTTC
>TRBJ2-1|TRBD1|.|TRBV7-2
CASSPIPGTGSEQFF
TGTGCCAGCAGCCCAATCCCCGGGACAGGGAGTGAGCAGTTCTTC
>TRBJ2-1|.|.|TRBV27
CASSFRWRSNSYNEQFF
TGTGCCAGCAGTTTCAGGTGGCGATCCAACTCCTACAATGAGCAGTTCTTC
>TRBJ2-5|.|.|TRBV5-5
CASSIQETQYF
TGTGCCAGCAGCATACAGGAGACCCAGTACTTC
>TRBJ2-1|.|.|TRBV14
CASSPGGGYNEQFF
TGTGCCAGCAGCCCGGGGGGCGGCTACAATGAGCAGTTCTTC
>TRBJ2-5|TRBD2|.|TRBV7-2
CASTLLAGETQYF
TGTGCCAGCACCCTCCTAGCGGGCGAGACCCAGTACTTC
>TRBJ2-7|.|.|TRBV7-2
CASSPPARVTYEQYF
TGTGCCAGCAGCCCCCCTGCCAGGGTCACCTACGAGCAGTACTTC
>TRBJ2-2|.|.|TRBV6-6
CASSTPGQGTIQRLFF
TGTGCCAGCAGTACGCCGGGACAAGGGACCATCCAAAGGCTGTTTTTT
>TRBJ2-1|TRBD2|.|TRBV28
CASSFLAAGEHNEQFF
TGTGCCAGCAGTTTCTTGGCGGCGGGAGAACACAATGAGCAGTTCTTC
>TRBJ2-7|.|.|TRBV29-1
CSVEDPAGTDGYEQYF
TGCAGCGTTGAAGATCCCGCGGGTACGGACGGCTACGAGCAGTACTTC
>TRBJ2-7|.|.|TRBV7-2
CASSVQEREQYF
TGTGCCAGCAGCGTACAAGAGCGGGAGCAGTACTTC
>TRBJ2-5|TRBD1|.|TRBV27
CASSLTGARETQYF
TGTGCCAGCAGCCTCACAGGGGCGAGAGAGACCCAGTACTTC
>TRBJ2-7|.|.|TRBV7-6
CASSPGGPRYEQYF
TGTGCCAGCAGCCCCGGTGGGCCCCGCTACGAGCAGTACTTC